The TCR beta chain described here comes from a study of blood T cell repertoires in COVID-19. For the study at large: Italy, Spain and the United States were the sources of the convalescent and acute COVID-19 samples. PBMCs, B-cell-depleted T cells, or T cells were the source of the cDNA or gDNA that made up the material.

CDR1 and CDR2 from the germline V gene are SQVTM and ANQGSEA. The length of the CDR3 is 13 residues. V gave up 7 bases and J gave up 4 bases; unmatched junction bases: 8. Per the original data handling: Researchers report that nucleated cell counts were estimated from reference gene primer amplification. Produced via immunoSEQ multiplex PCR; TCRdb's table is partial and in-frame only. The V and J calls and clone size were taken over from that table, and D and trimming were inferred from the DNA. The repertoire has about 110,000 clones, about 79% of them found once; the top ten carry 15% to 20%. Sequencing input: peripheral blood. The source of this sequence is a woman older than 75 with active or convalescent COVID-19. The rearrangement links TRBV29-1 to TRBJ1-1, with 8 bases matching TRBD1. CDR3: CSAEGQVATEAFF. CDR3 nucleotide sequence: TGCAGCGCAGAGGGACAGGTAGCCACTGAAGCTTTCTTT.